This TCR beta chain was obtained from a study of quantifying T cell responses using KT2 cells. Study information: Reverse transcription used primers in the TCR alpha and beta constant regions. General study findings and limits: At about one KT2 cell per 100,000 PBMC, KT2 sequences were still detected.

The sample is PBMC spiked with counted cells of clone KT2. In this sample, this clonotype turned up a few times. Its antigen is unknown. V dropped 5 bases and J dropped 4; count of bases not matched to a gene: 8. From germline, CDR1 is SGHAT and CDR2 FQNNGV. The CDR3 contains 15 residues. A single-stranded UMI oligo with SP2 sequence was ligated to cDNA 3' ends. An equimolar mix of RC1.1 and RC1.2 primed the beta chain across TRBC1 and TRBC2. MiXCR was run by TCRdb on the UMI-ligation and nested PCR reads, yielding one entry per CDR3 protein. Altogether 60,000 or so distinct CDR3 sequences are present, 9% to 15% being singletons, with the ten largest covering around a tenth.

Sample: PBMCs spiked with cells of the T cell clone KT2. The receptor comes from a human donor. The rearrangement joins TRBV11-2 to TRBJ2-3; TRBD2 aligns across 8 bases. The CDR3 region is CASSPSGSRADTQYF. The CDR3 bases are TGTGCCAGCAGCCCCAGCGGGAGTAGGGCAGATACGCAGTATTTT.